Below are 30 T cell receptor beta chains sequenced from a single sample in a study of blood T cell repertoires in COVID-19. Assay used: immunoSEQ multiplex PCR; TCRdb lists only in-frame clones, some missing. Among more than 20,000 clones listed, around 67% were seen once. The sequencing input was peripheral blood. The receptor set was obtained from a human donor in a cohort sampled during active or convalescent COVID-19.

The chain combines TRBV28 with TRBJ2-5; 7 bases fit TRBD1. Losses at the gene ends were 7 bases for V and 5 bases for J; bases not matched to a gene: 13. The CDR3 totals 15 residues. CDR1 MDHEN and CDR2 SYDVKM come from the germline V gene. The CDR3 spells CASTFKTGIKETQYF. CDR3 coding DNA: TGTGCCAGCACCTTTAAGACAGGGATTAAGGAGACCCAGTACTTC.

This clone was seen a handful of times. V usage is TRBV9 and J usage is TRBJ2-1; D is unclear. V dropped 0 bases and J dropped 0 bases, with 7 bases sitting between them. Germline assignment: CDR1 SGDLS and CDR2 YYNGEE. The CDR3 is 15 amino acids. This CDR3 is CASSVELSSYNEQFF. The CDR3 coding sequence is TGTGCCAGCAGCGTAGAACTGAGCTCCTACAATGAGCAGTTCTTC.

As regards this clone: A junction boundary mismatches the germline segment, possibly from a read error. This chain uses TRBV6-5 with TRBJ2-5; weak D call: TRBD2 (5 bases). The germline gives CDR1 MNHEY, CDR2 SVGAGI. The CDR3 has 13 residues. CDR3 DNA sequence: TGTGTCAGCAGAGGGAGCCCAGAAGAGACCCAGTACTTC. Amino acids: CVSRGSPEETQYF.

This chain links TRBV7-6 with TRBJ2-3; 8 bases match TRBD2. Losses at the gene ends were 6 bases for V and 7 bases for J; bases not matched to a gene: 12. The germline V gene encodes CDR1 SGHVS and CDR2 FNYEAQ. The length of the CDR3 is 15 residues. The CDR3, as DNA: TGTGCCAGCAGTCCCCGGGAGGGGGGGGTAAATACGCAGTATTTT. This encodes CASSPREGGVNTQYF.

The chain links TRBV28 to TRBJ2-2; D is possibly TRBD1 (5 bases). In germline, CDR1 is MDHEN, CDR2 SYDVKM. This CDR3 region has 16 residues. V lost 5 bases and J lost 4, with 17 bases in between. The CDR3 sequence is CASSALLGQGTGELFF. The CDR3 bases are TGTGCCAGCAGTGCCTTGTTGGGGCAGGGCACCGGGGAGCTGTTTTTT.

The chain links TRBV18 to TRBJ2-5, with 16 bases that match TRBD2. The CDR3 loop spans 16 amino acids. V shed 0 bases and J 5 bases; nucleotides not matched to a gene: 0. CDR1 is KGHSH, CDR2 LQKENI, per germline. CDR3 sequence: CASSPPGLAGGETQYF. Written as DNA, the CDR3 is TGTGCCAGCTCACCACCGGGACTAGCGGGAGGGGAGACCCAGTACTTC. The complete variable domain, with remaining parts taken from reference TRBV18 and TRBJ2-5, reads NAGVMQNPRHLVRRRGQEARLRCSPMKGHSHVYWYRQLPEEGLKFMVYLQKENIIDESGMPKERFSAEFPKEGPSILRIQQVVRGDSAAYFCASSPPGLAGGETQYFGPGTRLLVL.

V usage is TRBV6-6 and J usage is TRBJ2-7; D possibly corresponds to TRBD1 (6 bases). This CDR3 contains 12 residues. The germline V gene encodes CDR1 MNHNY and CDR2 SVGAGI (reference sequence). V shed 5 bases and J shed 4 bases, with 9 bases lying between them. Here the CDR3 reads CASSQQGYEQYV. The CDR3 DNA follows: TGTGCCAGCAGTCAACAGGGATACGAGCAGTACGTC.

The chain joins TRBV27 to TRBJ1-2; the match to TRBD1 covers 7 bases. Germline-derived CDR1 and CDR2 are MNHEY and SMNVEV (reference sequence). The V segment lost 3 bases and the J segment 4 bases; nucleotides outside the gene matches: 14. The CDR3 covers 17 residues. CDR3 nucleotides: TGTGCCAGCAGTTTCCGGTGGACAGGAGGTCCGGGCTATGGCTACACCTTC. Amino acid sequence: CASSFRWTGGPGYGYTF.

The chain joins TRBV7-9 to TRBJ1-2, with D tentatively TRBD1 (5 bases). Trimming took 1 base from V and 4 from J, leaving 19 bases between them. The germline CDR1 and CDR2 sequences are SEHNR and FQNEAQ (reference sequence). The CDR3 has 17 amino acids. The CDR3 nucleotides read TGTGCCAGCAGCTTAGTGGGTACAGGCCGCCAGACCTATGGCTACACCTTC. It codes for CASSLVGTGRQTYGYTF.

The chain carries TRBV28 and TRBJ2-7; 9 positions match TRBD2. The CDR3 is 16 residues long. The germline gives CDR1 MDHEN, CDR2 SYDVKM. Losses at the gene ends were 4 bases for V and 1 base for J; bases not matched to a gene: 8. CDR3 protein: CASSYFSGRESYEQYF. The CDR3 DNA is TGTGCCAGCAGTTACTTTAGCGGGAGAGAATCCTACGAGCAGTACTTC.

V and J are TRBV2 and TRBJ2-6, with a tentative D call TRBD1 (6 bases). The germline V gene encodes CDR1 SNHLY and CDR2 FYNNEI. The CDR3 is 19 amino acids. V was trimmed by 4 bases and J by 0 bases, leaving 19 bases between them. The CDR3 is CASSGYLMTGHSGANVLTF. In DNA form, the CDR3 reads TGTGCCAGCAGTGGATACCTTATGACAGGACACTCTGGGGCCAACGTCCTGACTTTC.

This chain connects TRBV28 to TRBJ2-7; the match to TRBD1 covers 9 bases. V was clipped by 5 bases and J by 0 bases; unmatched bases: 11. From germline, CDR1 is MDHEN and CDR2 SYDVKM. The CDR3 covers 17 residues. The CDR3 sequence is CASSLSTGGLNSYEQYF. For the CDR3, the DNA is TGTGCCAGCAGTCTCTCGACAGGGGGTCTGAACTCCTACGAGCAGTACTTC. The full variable domain, rest sourced from reference TRBV28 and TRBJ2-7, is DVKVTQSSRYLVKRTGEKVFLECVQDMDHENMFWYRQDPGLGLRLIYFSYDVKMKEKGDIPEGYSVSREKKERFSLILESASTNQTSMYLCASSLSTGGLNSYEQYFGPGTRLTVT.

This clone has just one count. The V gene is TRBV19, the J gene TRBJ2-3, with 8 bases lining up with TRBD1. This CDR3 has 15 residues. J was trimmed by 6 bases and V by 11 bases; bases with no gene match: 16. Looked up from germline, CDR1 is LNHDA and CDR2 is SQIVND (reference sequence). The CDR3 bases are TGTGCCGTTAAAGGGTCGACAGGGGCAAAGGATACGCAGTATTTT. Amino acid sequence: CAVKGSTGAKDTQYF.

This clone came up a few times. The genes are TRBV3-1 (or the pseudogene TRBV3-2) and TRBJ2-4, with a tentative D call TRBD2 (6 bases). Trimming removed 0 bases from V and 7 bases from J, with 7 bases in between. This CDR3 contains 13 residues. Germline V gives CDR1 LGHDT, CDR2 YNNKEL (reference sequence). Here the CDR3 DNA reads TGTGCCAGCAGCCAAGATCGGGGGAACATTCAGTACTTC. Translating gives CASSQDRGNIQYF.

The genes are TRBV3-1 (or the pseudogene TRBV3-2) and TRBJ1-3; 8 bases map to TRBD1. The CDR3 is 15 amino acids. CDR1 and CDR2 (germline): LGHDT, YNNKEL (reference sequence). Losses at the gene ends were 1 base for V and 2 bases for J; bases not matched to a gene: 1. The CDR3 loop reads CASSQGTGTGNTIYF. Here the CDR3 DNA reads TGTGCCAGCAGCCAAGGGACAGGGACTGGAAACACCATATATTTT.

This chain connects TRBV7-8 to TRBJ2-7, with TRBD2 identical over 9 bases. Germline CDR1 and CDR2: SGHVS and FQNEAQ. The CDR3 is 14 amino acids. Trimming at V came to 4 bases and at J to 3 bases, leaving 4 bases not matched to a gene. The CDR3 nucleotides are TGTGCCAGCAGCTATCTAGCGGGAAGCTACGAGCAGTACTTC. Translating gives CASSYLAGSYEQYF.

The chain is built from TRBV7-3 and TRBJ1-6, with a possible D match to TRBD1 (5 bases). This CDR3 spans 15 amino acids. Trimming pared 3 bases from V and 10 bases from J, leaving 16 bases between. CDR1 and CDR2 (germline): SGHTA, FQGTGA. CDR3 sequence: CASSLGNRFDSPLHF. For the CDR3, the DNA is TGTGCCAGCAGCTTGGGGAACAGGTTCGACTCACCCCTCCACTTT.

A note on this clone: At one boundary the junction diverges from the germline segment, which might be a read error. The chain employs TRBV28 and TRBJ2-1; 8 bases map to TRBD1. The CDR3 has 16 amino acids. CDR1 is MDHEN, CDR2 SYDVKM, per germline. The CDR3 here is CASNLRRTGTYNEQFF. The CDR3 coding sequence is TGTGCCAGCAATTTACGAAGGACAGGGACCTACAATGAGCAGTTCTTC.

The genes are TRBV11-2 and TRBJ1-1; TRBD1 matches 7 bases. Losses at the gene ends were 1 base for V and 5 bases for J; bases not matched to a gene: 16. The CDR3 consists of 18 residues. Germline V gene data show CDR1 as SGHAT and CDR2 as FQNNGV. CDR3 coding DNA: TGTGCCAGCAGCTTAGGACACCAACAGGGGCCGTGGAGAACTGAAGCTTTCTTT. This encodes CASSLGHQQGPWRTEAFF.

This clone has only one observation. CDR3 nucleotide sequence: TGCAGCTTTCGACACAGACAGAACACTGAAGCTTTCTTT. It codes for CSFRHRQNTEAFF. The chain links TRBV29-1 to TRBJ1-1; D remains unclear. Germline V gives CDR1 SQVTM, CDR2 ANQGSEA. V was pared by 8 bases and J by 1 base, with 14 bases between. The CDR3 contains 13 residues.

The chain has TRBV3-1 (or the pseudogene TRBV3-2) and TRBJ2-7; the D gene is possibly TRBD1 (5 bases). The CDR3 length is 13 residues. Germline V CDR1 and CDR2: LGHDT, YNNKEL (reference sequence). Trimming pared 5 bases from V and 2 bases from J, leaving 10 bases between. The CDR3 spells CASSSTATYEQYF. CDR3 nucleotides: TGTGCCAGCAGCTCGACAGCTACCTACGAGCAGTACTTC.

This chain uses TRBV5-1 with TRBJ1-6, with a tentative D call TRBD1 (6 bases). Looked up from germline, CDR1 is SGHRS and CDR2 is YFSETQ. V was cut by 0 bases and J by 6 bases, with 13 bases left in between. The CDR3 length is 16 residues. CDR3: CASSLEQGSGNSPLHF. The CDR3 DNA is TGCGCCAGCAGCTTGGAACAGGGATCGGGTAATTCACCCCTCCACTTT.

For the CDR3, the DNA is TGTGCCAGTAGTGTCGAACAGGGGAACACTGAAGCTTTCTTT. It encodes CASSVEQGNTEAFF. The V call is TRBV19, the J call TRBJ1-1; tentative D call: TRBD1 (6 bases). This CDR3 is 14 amino acids long. V shed 5 bases and J shed 1 base, with 11 bases lying between them. The germline V gene encodes CDR1 LNHDA and CDR2 SQIVND (reference sequence). The full variable domain, rest sourced from reference TRBV19 and TRBJ1-1, is DGGITQSPKYLFRKEGQNVTLSCEQNLNHDAMYWYRQDPGQGLRLIYYSQIVNDFQKGDIAEGYSVSREKKESFPLTVTSAQKNPTAFYLCASSVEQGNTEAFFGQGTRLTVV.

The CDR3 sequence is CASSPDRGETQYF. As DNA, the CDR3 is TGTGCCAGCAGTCCCGACAGGGGAGAGACCCAGTACTTC. This rearrangement joins TRBV12-3 or TRBV12-4 to TRBJ2-5; 8 bases map to TRBD1. Trimming took 5 bases from V and 4 from J; bases not matched to a gene: 3. The CDR3 consists of 13 residues.

The chain's CDR3 is CASSRGQANQPQHF. The CDR3 DNA sequence: TGTGCCAGCAGCCGGGGACAGGCAAATCAGCCCCAGCATTTT. The chain uses TRBV7-2 and TRBJ1-5, with 8 bases matching TRBD1. CDR1 is SGHTA, CDR2 FQGNSA, per germline. The CDR3 runs 14 residues. After removal of 5 bases from V and 4 bases from J, the junction contained 4 bases not matched to a gene.

This sequence joins TRBV4-3 and TRBJ1-2; D remains unclear. Trimming cost V 1 base and J 1 base, with 16 bases left between them. This CDR3 is built from 17 residues. CDR1 and CDR2 (germline): LGHNA, YSLEER. The CDR3 loop reads CASSQALTQIFNYGYTF. In DNA form, the CDR3 reads TGCGCCAGCAGCCAAGCATTAACGCAGATCTTTAACTATGGCTACACCTTC.

The rearrangement links TRBV2 to TRBJ1-1; D ambiguous. This CDR3 is 12 amino acids long. The V end was cut by 6 bases, the J end by 4 bases, with 9 bases between. The germline V gene encodes CDR1 SNHLY and CDR2 FYNNEI. The CDR3 DNA reads TGTGCCAGCAGGGTCAGTGGCACTGAAGCTTTCTTT. It yields the protein CASRVSGTEAFF.

A few counts support this clone. The rearrangement uses TRBV9 and TRBJ2-1, with 10 bases identical to TRBD2. The length of the CDR3 is 14 residues. Unmatched junction bases numbered 5, after V lost 4 bases and J lost 7 bases. Germline loops: CDR1 SGDLS, CDR2 YYNGEE. As DNA, the CDR3 is TGTGCCAGCAGCAAGCGGGAGGGGGAGAATGAGCAGTTCTTC. Translation gives CASSKREGENEQFF.

This clone showed up many times. The rearrangement links TRBV18 to TRBJ1-2; maybe TRBD1 (6 bases). The CDR3 is 12 residues long. Trimming removed 6 bases from V and 8 bases from J, with 13 bases in between. Germline V lookup: CDR1 KGHSH, CDR2 LQKENI. The CDR3 region has the DNA TGTGCCAGCTCCCTTAGCAGGGGCGGCTACACCTTC. It translates to CASSLSRGGYTF.

The rearrangement links TRBV14 to TRBJ2-1; D may be TRBD1 (5 bases). CDR1 and CDR2 (germline): SGHDN, FVKESK. The length of the CDR3 is 13 residues. The V end lost 4 bases, the J end lost 12 bases, and 16 bases lay between the germline ends. The CDR3 DNA is TGTGCCAGCAGCCTCATAGGGGTAATAGGGCAGTTCTTC. This gives the protein CASSLIGVIGQFF.